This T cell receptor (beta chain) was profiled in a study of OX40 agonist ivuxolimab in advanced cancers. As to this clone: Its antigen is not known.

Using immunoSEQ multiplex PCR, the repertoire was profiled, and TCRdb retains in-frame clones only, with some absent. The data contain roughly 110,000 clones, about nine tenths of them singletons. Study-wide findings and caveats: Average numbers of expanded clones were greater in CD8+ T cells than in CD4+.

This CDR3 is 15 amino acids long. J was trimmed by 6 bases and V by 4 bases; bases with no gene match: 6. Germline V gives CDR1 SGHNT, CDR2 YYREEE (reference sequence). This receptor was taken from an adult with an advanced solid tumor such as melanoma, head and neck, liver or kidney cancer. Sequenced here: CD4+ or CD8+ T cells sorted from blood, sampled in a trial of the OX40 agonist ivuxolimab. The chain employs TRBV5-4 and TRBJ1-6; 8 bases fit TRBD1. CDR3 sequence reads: CASSGWTGPNSPLHF. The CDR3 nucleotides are TGTGCCAGCAGCGGATGGACAGGGCCTAATTCACCCCTCCACTTT.